Following are 28 T cell receptor beta chains from one sample sequenced in a study of T cell responses to AZD1222 COVID-19 vaccine. Libraries were prepared by immunoSEQ multiplex PCR; TCRdb keeps only in-frame clonotypes and omits some of them. This sample has 90,000 to 100,000 clones, with 85% to 90% found just once. The input for sequencing was peripheral blood, taken on day 0 of AZD1222 vaccination. The source is an adult in good health.

V usage is TRBV6-5 and J usage is TRBJ1-2; weak D call: TRBD1 (5 bases). V lost 6 bases, J lost 5 bases, and 10 bases lay in between. This CDR3 region has 12 residues. CDR1 MNHEY and CDR2 SVGAGI come from the germline V gene. CDR3 in amino acids: CASRGAVYGYTF. The CDR3 nucleotides are TGTGCCAGCAGAGGGGCAGTTTATGGCTACACCTTC.

The chain couples TRBV18 to TRBJ1-1; 9 bases line up with TRBD1. This CDR3 is 14 amino acids long. V shed 6 bases, J shed 5 bases, and the junction held 7 bases outside the gene matches. The germline CDR1 and CDR2 sequences are KGHSH and LQKENI. CDR3 bases: TGTGCCAGCTCGCAAACAGGGGGCGAAACTGAAGCTTTCTTT. Its protein product is CASSQTGGETEAFF.

V gene TRBV30 combines with J gene TRBJ1-4; D not certain. Per the germline V gene, CDR1 is GTSNPN and CDR2 is SVGIG (reference sequence). The V end was cut by 0 bases, the J end by 7 bases, with 12 bases between. The CDR3 has 14 residues. CDR3 amino acids: CAWSVWGGGEKLFF. In DNA, the CDR3 is TGTGCCTGGAGTGTATGGGGAGGTGGTGAAAAACTGTTTTTT.

This chain uses TRBV30 with TRBJ1-1; D is unresolved. The V end was cut by 0 bases, the J end by 8 bases, with 10 bases between. Germline V gene lookup returns CDR1 GTSNPN and CDR2 SVGIG (reference sequence). The CDR3 covers 12 residues. CDR3 residues: CAWSVGTLEAFF. Here the CDR3 DNA reads TGTGCCTGGAGTGTAGGAACTTTGGAAGCTTTCTTT.

Regarding this clone: Other DNA variants within this sample encode the same CDR3. V and J are TRBV2 and TRBJ2-2, with D hard to call. V gave up 6 bases and J gave up 2 bases, with 10 bases separating them. The CDR3 spans 14 residues. Germline values: CDR1 SNHLY, CDR2 FYNNEI. CDR3 protein: CASRADGNTGELFF. The CDR3, as DNA: TGTGCCAGCAGGGCGGACGGAAACACCGGGGAGCTGTTTTTT.

This chain joins TRBV14 and TRBJ1-6, with no clear D. Germline CDR1 reads SGHDN; CDR2 reads FVKESK. Trimming removed 2 bases from V and 4 bases from J, with 9 bases in between. The CDR3 length is 15 residues. CDR3 amino acids: CASSQFVGYNSPLHF. The DNA of the CDR3 is TGTGCCAGCAGCCAATTCGTGGGTTATAATTCACCCCTCCACTTT.

The CDR3 coding sequence is TGCGCCAGCAGCTTGGAGTCCCGGGGCACCGGGGAGCTGTTTTTT. It encodes CASSLESRGTGELFF. The V and J genes are TRBV5-1 and TRBJ2-2; tentatively, D is TRBD2 (5 bases). CDR3 length: 15 residues. Trimming took 0 bases from V and 4 from J, leaving 10 bases between them. Germline-derived CDR1 and CDR2 are SGHRS and YFSETQ. The whole variable domain, filled in from reference TRBV5-1 and TRBJ2-2, reads KAGVTQTPRYLIKTRGQQVTLSCSPISGHRSVSWYQQTPGQGLQFLFEYFSETQRNKGNFPGRFSGRQFSNSRSEMNVSTLELGDSALYLCASSLESRGTGELFFGEGSRLTVL.

The CDR3 region is CASSIVGAMNTEAFF. The CDR3 region has the DNA TGTGCCAGTAGTATCGTAGGGGCCATGAACACTGAAGCTTTCTTT. The chain recombines TRBV19 with TRBJ1-1; tentatively, D is TRBD1 (5 bases). Germline CDR1 reads LNHDA; CDR2 reads SQIVND (reference sequence). The V gene lost 3 bases and the J gene lost 0 bases, with 11 bases spanning the gap. This CDR3 has 15 residues. The complete variable domain, with remaining parts taken from reference TRBV19 and TRBJ1-1, reads DGGITQSPKYLFRKEGQNVTLSCEQNLNHDAMYWYRQDPGQGLRLIYYSQIVNDFQKGDIAEGYSVSREKKESFPLTVTSAQKNPTAFYLCASSIVGAMNTEAFFGQGTRLTVV.

This chain connects TRBV7-9 to TRBJ1-1, with TRBD1 matching over 7 bases. This CDR3 is 13 amino acids long. The germline CDR1 and CDR2 sequences are SEHNR and FQNEAQ (reference sequence). V was clipped by 2 bases and J by 10 bases; unmatched bases: 7. The CDR3 protein is CASSLLGGDGAFF. The DNA for the CDR3 is TGTGCCAGCAGCTTACTAGGGGGCGATGGAGCTTTCTTT.

The J gene is TRBJ2-2, the V gene TRBV28; TRBD2 aligns across 11 bases. The V gene's germline CDR1 is MDHEN and CDR2 SYDVKM. The ends lost 5 bases at V and 5 bases at J; junction bases unmatched: 10. The CDR3 consists of 17 residues. DNA for the CDR3: TGTGCCAGCAGTCGGCTAGCGGGGGGCGCCGCTACCGGGGAGCTGTTTTTT. Protein sequence: CASSRLAGGAATGELFF.

The chain links TRBV12-3 or TRBV12-4 to TRBJ1-2; 8 nucleotides match TRBD1. This CDR3 has 13 residues. The V gene end was trimmed by 5 bases and the J gene end by 2 bases; junction bases not matched to a gene: 1. DNA for the CDR3: TGTGCCAGCAGTGGGGACAGGAACTATGGCTACACCTTC. Translation: CASSGDRNYGYTF.

The chain is built from TRBV6-5 and TRBJ1-6; D call uncertain. This CDR3 has 13 residues. CDR1 is MNHEY, CDR2 SVGAGI, per germline. V was pared by 8 bases and J by 11 bases, with 16 bases between. CDR3 in DNA: TGTGCCAGCTCCTCCTCTACCCCGACACCCCTCCACTTT. Translated, it gives CASSSSTPTPLHF.

This clone was detected a few times. The chain carries TRBV6-5 and TRBJ1-1; D gene unclear. CDR3 length equals 13 residues. Germline V gene lookup returns CDR1 MNHEY and CDR2 SVGAGI. The V end lost 2 bases, the J end lost 1 base, and 5 bases lay between the germline ends. The CDR3 is CASSYQENTEAFF. Written as DNA, the CDR3 is TGTGCCAGCAGTTACCAGGAGAACACTGAAGCTTTCTTT.

The chain recombines TRBV11-2 with TRBJ2-7, with D maybe TRBD2 (5 bases). Between the trimmed V and J ends, which lost 5 bases and 3 bases, there was a span of 20 bases. Germline assignment: CDR1 SGHAT and CDR2 FQNNGV. The CDR3 spans 16 residues. CDR3 sequence (DNA): TGTGCCAGCAGCCCTCTTTCGCGGACGGACTTCTACGAGCAGTACTTC. It specifies CASSPLSRTDFYEQYF.

The V call is TRBV7-2, the J call TRBJ1-2; a possible D gene is TRBD1 (5 bases). Germline-derived CDR1 and CDR2 are SGHTA and FQGNSA. V dropped 1 base and J dropped 2 bases, with 11 bases sitting between them. This CDR3 contains 15 residues. The CDR3: CASSLGGEGNYGYTF. CDR3 nucleotide sequence: TGTGCCAGCAGCTTAGGGGGCGAAGGAAACTATGGCTACACCTTC.

This clone was picked up one time. The chain links TRBV4-1 to TRBJ2-7, with D perhaps matching TRBD2 (5 bases). Germline V gene sequence: CDR1 MGHRA, CDR2 YSYEKL. V lost 1 base to trimming and J lost 6 bases, with 16 bases between them. The CDR3 has 15 amino acids. The CDR3 nucleotides are TGCGCCAGCAGCCAAGGTCCGGGGTGGATGAGCGAGCAGTACTTC. It codes for CASSQGPGWMSEQYF.

This chain links TRBV11-2 with TRBJ1-6, with D unresolved. This CDR3 has 15 residues. Germline CDR1 SGHAT, CDR2 FQNNGV. With 5 bases removed from V and 2 bases from J, the gap between germline ends came to 10 bases. CDR3 in amino acids: CASSPRVAYNSPLHF. The CDR3 DNA follows: TGTGCCAGCAGCCCCCGGGTGGCCTATAATTCACCCCTCCACTTT.

The genes are TRBV5-6 and TRBJ1-6; 11 bases are a match to TRBD1. The germline V gene encodes CDR1 SGHDT and CDR2 YYEEEE. V lost 4 bases to trimming and J lost 13 bases; unmatched junction nucleotides: 4. The CDR3 is 13 residues long. The CDR3 nucleotides are TGTGCCAGCAGCCCCCGGACAGGGGGCCCCCTCCACTTT. This translates into CASSPRTGGPLHF.

V and J are TRBV5-4 and TRBJ2-7, with 9 bases fitting TRBD1. There are 15 residues in the CDR3. The ends lost 1 base at V and 3 bases at J; junction bases unmatched: 5. Germline V gene sequence: CDR1 SGHNT, CDR2 YYREEE (reference sequence). CDR3 DNA: TGTGCCAGCAGCTTGCGGACAGGGGCCTTCTACGAGCAGTACTTC. Translated, it gives CASSLRTGAFYEQYF.

V is TRBV6-5 and J is TRBJ1-3; tentative D call: TRBD1 (6 bases). Trimming pared 6 bases from V and 4 bases from J, leaving 13 bases between. This CDR3 has 14 residues. Germline V gives CDR1 MNHEY, CDR2 SVGAGI. The CDR3 DNA reads as TGTGCCAGCAGCCGAACAGGGCCAGGAAACACCATATATTTT. Translating gives CASSRTGPGNTIYF.

The chain joins TRBV24-1 to TRBJ1-2; no clear D. From germline, CDR1 is KGHDR and CDR2 SFDVKD. CDR3 length equals 15 residues. V lost 7 bases to trimming and J lost 2 bases, with 16 bases between them. CDR3 protein: CATRGKDSENYGYTF. The CDR3 nucleotides read TGTGCCACCAGAGGGAAAGACTCTGAGAACTATGGCTACACCTTC.

This rearrangement joins TRBV11-2 to TRBJ1-1; TRBD1 aligns across 8 bases. The germline V gene encodes CDR1 SGHAT and CDR2 FQNNGV. V was clipped by 4 bases and J by 0 bases; unmatched bases: 10. This CDR3 is 17 amino acids long. The CDR3 loop reads CASSSEARTGMNTEAFF. The CDR3, as DNA: TGTGCCAGCAGCTCCGAGGCCAGGACAGGGATGAACACTGAAGCTTTCTTT.

The CDR3 bases are TGTGCCAGCAGCTTAGCGTATTTGGGCACCGGGGAGCTGTTTTTT. As protein: CASSLAYLGTGELFF. The chain employs TRBV7-9 and TRBJ2-2, with D unclear. Germline CDR1 reads SEHNR; CDR2 reads FQNEAQ (reference sequence). The CDR3 is made up of 15 amino acids. Trimming stripped 0 bases from V and 4 bases from J, with 9 bases between. Supplemented by reference TRBV7-9 and TRBJ2-2, the full variable domain reads DTGVSQNPRHKITKRGQNVTFRCDPISEHNRLYWYRQTLGQGPEFLTYFQNEAQLEKSRLLSDRFSAERPKGSFSTLEIQRTEQGDSAMYLCASSLAYLGTGELFFGEGSRLTVL.

The rearrangement uses TRBV19 and TRBJ1-5, with TRBD1 identical over 8 bases. V was pared by 7 bases and J by 0 bases, with 5 bases of the junction left unmatched. Germline-derived CDR1 and CDR2 are LNHDA and SQIVND (reference sequence). This CDR3 has 15 amino acids. CDR3 nucleotides: TGTGCCAGTACTCCCGACAGGGGTAGCAATCAGCCCCAGCATTTT. Translation gives CASTPDRGSNQPQHF.

This chain joins TRBV5-6 and TRBJ2-1, with D unresolved. Germline loops: CDR1 SGHDT, CDR2 YYEEEE. Trimming removed 1 base at V and 15 bases at J, with 17 bases between. The CDR3 sequence is 13 residues long. The CDR3 bases are TGTGCCAGCAGCTTGCTTACTGCTGAGAGTTTGTTCTTC. Protein product: CASSLLTAESLFF. Filled out from reference TRBV5-6 and TRBJ2-1, the complete variable domain reads DAGVTQSPTHLIKTRGQQVTLRCSPKSGHDTVSWYQQALGQGPQFIFQYYEEEERQRGNFPDRFSGHQFPNYSSELNVNALLLGDSALYLCASSLLTAESLFFGPGTRLTVL.

The chain links TRBV6-6 to TRBJ2-7, with 9 positions matching TRBD1. In germline, CDR1 is MNHNY, CDR2 SVGAGI (reference sequence). V lost 5 bases to trimming and J lost 3 bases; unmatched junction nucleotides: 11. CDR3 length: 16 residues. Written as DNA, the CDR3 is TGTGCCAGCAGTCCATACTCACAGGGGGCTTTCTACGAGCAGTACTTC. Its protein product is CASSPYSQGAFYEQYF.

J is TRBJ2-7 and V is TRBV21-1. TRBV21-1 is reported as a pseudogene. The CDR3 has 14 residues. CDR3: CASSTRDGHYEQYF. CDR3 in DNA: TGTGCCAGCAGCACCCGGGACGGGCACTACGAGCAGTACTTC.

The rearrangement links TRBV2 to TRBJ1-6; D is perhaps TRBD1 (6 bases). This CDR3 has 16 residues. With 1 base removed from V and 9 bases from J, the gap between germline ends came to 16 bases. Germline V gene data show CDR1 as SNHLY and CDR2 as FYNNEI. CDR3 bases: TGTGCCAGCAGTGAAGAACAGGGAACGAGAATTTCACCCCTCCACTTT. Residues: CASSEEQGTRISPLHF.